This T cell receptor beta chain was identified during a study of neurological immune-mediated disorders. Study-wide findings and caveats: Expansion of TCR clones was greatest in HTLV-1-associated myelopathy and smallest in multiple sclerosis, where it fell below that of healthy controls. When grouped phylogenetically, the repertoires of 18 of the 34 multiple sclerosis patients fell together in one related-CDR3 cluster, which is a possible signature.

Unsorted libraries were generated from 2 million PBMCs. These cells had been stored in RNAlater at -80 C. The authors produced cDNA by 5'RACE using 10-nucleotide random UMIs. TCRdb reanalysed the 5' RACE reads using MiXCR and keeps one entry per CDR3 protein. There are just under 60,000 distinct CDR3 sequences in the sample; 3% to 4.5% occur only once, and more than 2.5% lies in the top ten. V shed 6 bases, J shed 7 bases, and the junction held 11 bases outside the gene matches. CDR3 length equals 13 residues. Germline V CDR1 and CDR2: SQVTM, ANQGSEA. Turning to this clonotype: Its antigen is not known.

The genes are TRBV29-1 and TRBJ1-1; 7 nucleotides align to TRBD1. This receptor was obtained from a young woman with multiple sclerosis. The material sequenced was PBMCs. CDR3 nucleotides: TGCAGCGTGCTGACAGGGACTACAGTTGAAGCTTTCTTT. The encoded protein is CSVLTGTTVEAFF.